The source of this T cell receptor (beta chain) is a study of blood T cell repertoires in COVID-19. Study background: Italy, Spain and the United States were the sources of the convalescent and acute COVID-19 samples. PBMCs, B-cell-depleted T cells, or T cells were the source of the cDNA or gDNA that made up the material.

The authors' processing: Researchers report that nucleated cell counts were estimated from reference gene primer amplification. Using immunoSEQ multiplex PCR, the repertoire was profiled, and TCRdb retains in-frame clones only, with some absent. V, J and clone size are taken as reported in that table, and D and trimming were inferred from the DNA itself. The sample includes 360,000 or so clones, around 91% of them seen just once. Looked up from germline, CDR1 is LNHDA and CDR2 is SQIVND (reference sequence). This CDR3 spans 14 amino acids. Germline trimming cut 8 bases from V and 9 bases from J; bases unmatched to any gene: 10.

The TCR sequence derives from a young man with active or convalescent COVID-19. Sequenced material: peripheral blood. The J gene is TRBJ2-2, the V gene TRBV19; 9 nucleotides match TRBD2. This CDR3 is CASYRRGGSRELFF. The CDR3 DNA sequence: TGTGCCAGTTATCGGCGGGGGGGATCCCGGGAGCTGTTTTTT.